The 7 T cell receptor beta chains given below trace back to one sample, sequenced in a study of T-cell reconstitution after alpha-beta-depleted transplantation in children. Unique molecular identifiers were built into the TCRbeta library. TCRdb used MiXCR to reprocess the PCR reads, holding one entry per CDR3 protein. The sample contains about 200,000 distinct CDR3 sequences, about 7% of which appear only once. The sample consisted of PBMCs, taken before TCRalphabeta/CD19-depleted stem cell transplant. The source is a boy aged 2 to 10 with acute lymphoblastic leukemia, due to receive a stem cell transplant.

This clonotype appeared a few times. The V gene is TRBV6-1, the J gene TRBJ2-7; 7 positions agree with TRBD2. Germline assignment: CDR1 MNHNS and CDR2 SASEGT. Trimming cost V 2 bases and J 1 base; bases outside gene matches: 8. The CDR3 spans 16 residues. CDR3 DNA: TGTGCCAGCAGTGAAAGTCGGCTAGCGGAGTCCTACGAGCAGTACTTC. This encodes CASSESRLAESYEQYF.

This clonotype was recorded a few times. The J gene is TRBJ1-5, the V gene TRBV29-1, with D possibly TRBD1 on 5 matching bases. CDR3 length equals 13 residues. Germline CDR1 and CDR2: SQVTM and ANQGSEA. Trimming removed 8 bases at V and 0 bases at J, with 11 bases between. Written as DNA, the CDR3 is TGCAGCTTTGGGGGTATTAGCAATCAGCCCCAGCATTTT. Translation gives CSFGGISNQPQHF.

This clonotype has only a few counts. The V and J genes are TRBV11-2 and TRBJ2-3, with D maybe TRBD1 (6 bases). V was shortened by 0 bases and J by 3 bases, with 16 bases between the two germline ends. The V gene's germline CDR1 is SGHAT and CDR2 FQNNGV. The CDR3 spans 17 residues. The CDR3 protein is CASSLDLGQGMTDTQYF. The CDR3 DNA follows: TGTGCCAGCAGCTTAGATCTAGGTCAGGGGATGACAGATACGCAGTATTTT.

Many counts were recorded for this clonotype. This chain uses TRBV2 with TRBJ1-1, with 8 bases that match TRBD1. V shed 7 bases, J shed 1 base, and the junction held 11 bases outside the gene matches. This CDR3 is 16 amino acids long. CDR1 and CDR2 from the germline V gene are SNHLY and FYNNEI. CDR3 bases: TGTGCCAGCACTCCCGTGGGGGACAGGCGGAACACTGAAGCTTTCTTT. Residues: CASTPVGDRRNTEAFF.

This clonotype came up many times. The CDR3 DNA is TGTGCCAGCAGCAAGGGCCCAGGGGGCGACAATGGCTACACCTTC. Residues: CASSKGPGGDNGYTF. V gene TRBV21-1 combines with J gene TRBJ1-2; TRBD1 is taken as the D call from the table, unchecked against the DNA. TRBV21-1 constitutes a pseudogene. The CDR3 consists of 15 residues.

This clonotype was detected ten times or more. The rearrangement joins TRBV6-5 to TRBJ1-1, with unresolved D. The CDR3 length is 15 residues. The germline gives CDR1 MNHEY, CDR2 SVGAGI. V was cut by 6 bases and J by 1 base, with 15 bases left in between. As DNA, the CDR3 is TGTGCCAGCAGCCATCAGAGCGGAGAGAACACTGAAGCTTTCTTT. Amino acid sequence: CASSHQSGENTEAFF.

This sequence joins TRBV20-1 and TRBJ1-1; no firm D call. This CDR3 spans 16 amino acids. V was trimmed by 0 bases and J by 2 bases, leaving 16 bases between them. Germline V gene lookup returns CDR1 DFQATT and CDR2 SNEGSKA (reference sequence). The CDR3: CSARDYPWRRNTEAFF. As DNA, the CDR3 is TGCAGTGCTAGAGATTACCCTTGGAGGCGAAACACTGAAGCTTTCTTT.